These 18 T cell receptor beta chains came from one sample sequenced in a study of cytotoxic CD8 clonotypes in ibrutinib-treated CLL. The method was immunoSEQ multiplex PCR; TCRdb's version includes in-frame clones alone and lacks a portion of them. The sample lists about 300,000 clones; 67% were seen once. This specimen was PBMCs, taken after 36 months of ibrutinib treatment. The receptors here all came from a human donor with chronic lymphocytic leukemia.

As to this clone: Other nucleotide sequences from this sample produce the same CDR3. V usage is TRBV27 and J usage is TRBJ2-2; D gene uncertain. Germline CDR1 reads MNHEY; CDR2 reads SMNVEV (reference sequence). The germline V and J ends were trimmed by 3 bases and 8 bases, with 7 bases remaining between them. The CDR3 has 12 amino acids. CDR3 amino acids: CASSLGFGELFF. CDR3 sequence (DNA): TGTGCCAGCAGTTTGGGTTTTGGGGAGCTGTTTTTT.

V usage is TRBV6-5 and J usage is TRBJ1-1; D call uncertain. This CDR3 contains 15 residues. CDR1 and CDR2 from the germline V gene are MNHEY and SVGAGI. The ends were cut back, 6 bases at V and 3 bases at J, with 17 bases in the middle. CDR3 coding DNA: TGTGCCAGCAGACCCCAGGTCCCGCGGGACACTGAAGCTTTCTTT. Encoded protein: CASRPQVPRDTEAFF.

This chain uses TRBV2 with TRBJ1-6; no firm D call. The CDR3 contains 13 residues. The V gene's germline CDR1 is SNHLY and CDR2 FYNNEI. Trimming removed 8 bases at V and 9 bases at J, with 14 bases between. In DNA form, the CDR3 reads TGTGCCAGCTGCGGCATAGTTGGTTCACCCCTCCACTTT. As protein: CASCGIVGSPLHF.

The chain carries TRBV4-1 and TRBJ2-7; D is ambiguous. The CDR3 consists of 14 residues. Deletions cut 2 bases from V and 5 bases from J, with 13 bases between. Germline values: CDR1 MGHRA, CDR2 YSYEKL. This CDR3 is CASSQSRLADEQYF. DNA of the CDR3: TGCGCCAGCAGCCAAAGCAGGCTCGCCGACGAGCAGTACTTC.

This clone has a single count. The chain couples TRBV19 to TRBJ2-3; no clear D gene. Trimming left V 1 base short and J 0 bases short, with 5 bases between. Germline V gene sequence: CDR1 LNHDA, CDR2 SQIVND (reference sequence). The CDR3 loop spans 14 amino acids. DNA of the CDR3: TGTGCCAGTAGTATAGGCACTAGCACAGATACGCAGTATTTT. Its protein product is CASSIGTSTDTQYF.

V and J are TRBV5-1 and TRBJ1-2, with D possibly matching TRBD1 (5 bases). There are 16 residues in the CDR3. Deletions cut 4 bases from V and 1 base from J, with 17 bases between. Per the germline V gene, CDR1 is SGHRS and CDR2 is YFSETQ. The CDR3 reads CASSPSGGSGNYGYTF. For the CDR3, the DNA is TGCGCCAGCAGCCCCTCGGGGGGTTCGGGTAACTATGGCTACACCTTC.

V and J are TRBV7-3 and TRBJ2-2; D remains ambiguous. CDR1 SGHTA and CDR2 FQGTGA come from the germline V gene. Trimming left V 5 bases short and J 8 bases short, with 12 bases between. This CDR3 region has 13 residues. As DNA, the CDR3 is TGTGCCAGCAGCCGAAGAATGGCGGGGGAGCTGTTTTTT. This gives the protein CASSRRMAGELFF.

The V gene is TRBV5-4, the J gene TRBJ2-1, with D maybe TRBD2 (7 bases). The V end was cut by 3 bases, the J end by 10 bases, with 17 bases between. CDR1 and CDR2 from the germline V gene are SGHNT and YYREEE (reference sequence). The CDR3 contains 14 residues. This chain's CDR3 is CASSSASGTPEQFF. CDR3 bases: TGTGCCAGCAGCTCCGCCAGCGGGACACCGGAGCAGTTCTTC.

This clone was detected only once. The CDR3, as DNA: TGTGCCAGCAGTGGTTCGCGCAGGGGCTACGAGCAGTACTTC. Amino acids: CASSGSRRGYEQYF. This chain joins TRBV2 and TRBJ2-7; TRBD1 might be the D (6 bases). This CDR3 contains 14 residues. The ends were cut back, 4 bases at V and 3 bases at J, with 13 bases in the middle. Germline V CDR1 and CDR2: SNHLY, FYNNEI.

The J gene is TRBJ2-2, the V gene TRBV4-1; 7 nucleotides match TRBD2. Germline CDR1 is MGHRA and CDR2 is YSYEKL. Unmatched junction bases numbered 11, after V lost 0 bases and J lost 7 bases. The CDR3 is 17 amino acids. The CDR3 here is CASSQDRSGIFGGELFF. The CDR3 DNA is TGCGCCAGCAGCCAAGATCGAAGCGGGATTTTTGGCGGGGAGCTGTTTTTT.

This clone has more than one count but fewer than ten. The rearrangement uses TRBV20-1 and TRBJ2-7, with D unclear. Per germline, CDR1 DFQATT and CDR2 SNEGSKA (reference sequence). The CDR3 totals 11 residues. Trimming left V 6 bases short and J 0 bases short, with 6 bases between. The CDR3 is CSAQRSYEQYF. CDR3 bases: TGCAGTGCCCAGCGCTCCTACGAGCAGTACTTC.

In this sample, this clone turned up a few times. The rearrangement uses TRBV5-1 and TRBJ2-1; TRBD2 aligns across 10 bases. Losses at the gene ends were 4 bases for V and 10 bases for J; bases not matched to a gene: 8. The CDR3 covers 14 residues. Germline CDR1 is SGHRS and CDR2 is YFSETQ. The CDR3 sequence: CASSRLAGVGEQFF. The DNA of the CDR3 is TGCGCCAGCAGCCGGCTAGCGGGAGTAGGGGAGCAGTTCTTC.

The table lists this clone with a count of one. The rearrangement links TRBV19 to TRBJ2-3; 9 bases map to TRBD1. This CDR3 has 15 amino acids. CDR1 is LNHDA and CDR2 is SQIVND in the germline V gene (reference sequence). V was clipped by 3 bases and J by 2 bases; unmatched bases: 3. CDR3 region: CASSMGDRATDTQYF. CDR3 bases: TGTGCCAGTAGTATGGGGGACAGGGCCACAGATACGCAGTATTTT.

V and J are TRBV7-2 and TRBJ2-7, with D uncertain. Trimming pared 3 bases from V and 7 bases from J, leaving 7 bases between. This CDR3 region has 11 residues. Germline-derived CDR1 and CDR2 are SGHTA and FQGNSA. The CDR3 loop reads CASSLIREQYF. DNA for the CDR3: TGTGCCAGCAGCTTGATTAGGGAGCAGTACTTC.

This chain links TRBV28 with TRBJ2-3; TRBD2 matches at 13 bases. V trimming: 6 bases; J trimming: 3 bases; junction bases outside the gene matches: 3. The CDR3 is 15 amino acids. Germline values: CDR1 MDHEN, CDR2 SYDVKM. The CDR3 spells CASSWGLAGTDTQYF. DNA of the CDR3: TGTGCCAGCAGCTGGGGACTAGCGGGGACAGATACGCAGTATTTT.

This clone appeared a few times. V and J are TRBV11-1 and TRBJ1-2; D is uncertain. Per the germline V gene, CDR1 is SGHAT and CDR2 is FQDESV (reference sequence). The CDR3 covers 14 residues. With 1 base removed from V and 8 bases from J, the gap between germline ends came to 14 bases. The CDR3 region is CASSLDEVYRGYTF. As DNA, the CDR3 is TGTGCCAGCAGCTTAGATGAAGTATACCGAGGCTACACCTTC. Supplemented by reference TRBV11-1 and TRBJ1-2, the full variable domain reads EAEVAQSPRYKITEKSQAVAFWCDPISGHATLYWYRQILGQGPELLVQFQDESVVDDSQLPKDRFSAERLKGVDSTLKIQPAELGDSAMYLCASSLDEVYRGYTFGSGTRLTVV.

This clone has a handful of counts. The chain carries TRBV4-1 and TRBJ1-2; possible D gene TRBD1, 5 bases. V was clipped by 1 base and J by 5 bases, with 17 bases between them. CDR3 length: 16 amino acids. The germline V gene has CDR1 MGHRA and CDR2 YSYEKL. Here the CDR3 reads CASSQGRTLDVYGYTF. The CDR3, as DNA: TGCGCCAGCAGCCAAGGGCGGACACTCGATGTGTATGGCTACACCTTC.

The chain joins TRBV5-6 to TRBJ2-3; no clear D gene. Deletions cut 2 bases from V and 5 bases from J, with 6 bases between. The CDR3 has 12 amino acids. The germline CDR1 and CDR2 sequences are SGHDT and YYEEEE. The CDR3 sequence: CASSFLEDTQYF. As DNA, the CDR3 is TGTGCCAGCAGCTTTCTCGAAGATACGCAGTATTTT.